Given below is one TCR beta chain in context. This record belongs to a study of blood T cell repertoires in COVID-19. About the research overall: Some COVID-19 samples were acute and others convalescent; all came from the United States, Italy and Spain. PBMCs, B-cell-depleted T cells, or T cells provided the cDNA or gDNA that made up the material.

Here immunoSEQ multiplex PCR was the method, and the copy in TCRdb shows in-frame clones only, minus some. This table holds approximately 180,000 clones, around three quarters found once. The participants were between about 18 and 100 years old and came from some 23 US areas. Each participant's cohort was designated according to participant-reported clinical history. The CDR3 spans 17 residues. J was trimmed by 1 base and V by 5 bases; bases with no gene match: 12. Germline assignment: CDR1 SGHVS and CDR2 FQNEAQ. The chain uses TRBV7-8 and TRBJ2-5; 8 bases line up with TRBD2. This TCR was recovered from a woman aged 45 to 65 with acute COVID-19. The material sequenced was PBMCs or T cells enriched from blood (not recorded which). The CDR3 here is CASSEIGLADLQETQYF. CDR3 coding DNA: TGTGCCAGCAGCGAAATCGGACTAGCTGATCTCCAAGAGACCCAGTACTTC.